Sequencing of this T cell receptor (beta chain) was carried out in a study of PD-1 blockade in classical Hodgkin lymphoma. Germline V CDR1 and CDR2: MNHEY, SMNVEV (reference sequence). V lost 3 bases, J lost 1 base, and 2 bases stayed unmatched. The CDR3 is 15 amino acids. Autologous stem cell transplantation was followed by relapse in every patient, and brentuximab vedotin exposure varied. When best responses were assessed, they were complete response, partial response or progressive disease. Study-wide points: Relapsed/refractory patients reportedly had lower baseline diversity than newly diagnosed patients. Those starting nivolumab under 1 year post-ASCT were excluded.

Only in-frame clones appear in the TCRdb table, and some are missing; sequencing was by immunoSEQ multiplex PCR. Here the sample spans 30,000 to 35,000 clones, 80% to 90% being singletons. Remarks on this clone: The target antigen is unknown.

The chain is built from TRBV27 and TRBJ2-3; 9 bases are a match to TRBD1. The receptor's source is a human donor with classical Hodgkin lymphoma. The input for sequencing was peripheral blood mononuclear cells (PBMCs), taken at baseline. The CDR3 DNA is TGTGCCAGCAGTTTCCGGACAGGGGGCACAGATACGCAGTATTTT. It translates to CASSFRTGGTDTQYF.